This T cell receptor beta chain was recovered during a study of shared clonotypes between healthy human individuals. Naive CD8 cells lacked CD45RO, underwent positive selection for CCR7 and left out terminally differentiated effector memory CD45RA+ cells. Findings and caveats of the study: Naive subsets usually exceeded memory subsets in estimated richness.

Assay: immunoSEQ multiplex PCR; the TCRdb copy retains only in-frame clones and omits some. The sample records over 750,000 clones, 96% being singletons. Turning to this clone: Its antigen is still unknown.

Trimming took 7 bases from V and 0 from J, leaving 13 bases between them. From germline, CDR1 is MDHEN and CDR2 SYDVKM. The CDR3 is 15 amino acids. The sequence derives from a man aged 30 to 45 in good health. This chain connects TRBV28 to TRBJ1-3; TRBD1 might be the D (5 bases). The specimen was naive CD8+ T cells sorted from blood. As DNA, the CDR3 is TGTGCCAGCACCTATCTGGGGGGCTCTGGAAACACCATATATTTT. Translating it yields CASTYLGGSGNTIYF.